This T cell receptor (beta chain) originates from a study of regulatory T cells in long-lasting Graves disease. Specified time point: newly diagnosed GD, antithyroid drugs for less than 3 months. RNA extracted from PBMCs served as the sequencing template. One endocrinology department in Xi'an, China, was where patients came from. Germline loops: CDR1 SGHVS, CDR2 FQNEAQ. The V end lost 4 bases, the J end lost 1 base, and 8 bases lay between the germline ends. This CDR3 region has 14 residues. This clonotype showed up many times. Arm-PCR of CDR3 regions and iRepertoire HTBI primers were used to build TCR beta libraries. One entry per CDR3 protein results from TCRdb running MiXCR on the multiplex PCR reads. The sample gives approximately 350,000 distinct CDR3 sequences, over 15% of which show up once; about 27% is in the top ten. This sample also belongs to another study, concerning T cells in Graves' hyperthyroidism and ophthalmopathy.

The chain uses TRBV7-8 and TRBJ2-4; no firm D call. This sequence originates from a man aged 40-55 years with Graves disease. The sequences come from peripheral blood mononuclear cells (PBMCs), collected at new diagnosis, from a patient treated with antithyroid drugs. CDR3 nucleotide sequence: TGTGCCAGCAGCTCCGGGCAGGCCAAAAACATTCAGTACTTC. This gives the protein CASSSGQAKNIQYF.